Below, one T cell receptor beta chain is given with its context. The antigen is undetermined. All participating donors were Caucasian adults from Nashville, Tennessee. Splitting the CD4+ cells yielded a CD45RA+ naive subset and a CD45RA-negative memory subset. The data stem from a study of shared clonotypes between healthy human individuals. Study outcomes and limitations: Rarefaction analysis demonstrated incomplete sorted-subset sequencing notwithstanding large depth.

Repertoires were generated with immunoSEQ multiplex PCR, while TCRdb's copy carries only in-frame clones and drops some. The sample consists of some 300,000 clones, around 67% of them appearing once. From germline, CDR1 is LNHNV and CDR2 YYDKDF (reference sequence). CDR3 length: 17 amino acids. The germline V and J ends were trimmed by 3 bases and 3 bases, with 20 bases remaining between them. The source is a man aged 30-40 years in good health. Sequenced: memory CD4+ T cells sorted from blood. Specified subset: CD45RA-negative fraction. The rearrangement joins TRBV15 to TRBJ1-2; tentative D call: TRBD1 (5 bases). This chain's CDR3 is CATSRGLLGGGHYGYTF. CDR3 sequence (DNA): TGTGCCACCAGCAGGGGCCTACTGGGTGGGGGACACTATGGCTACACCTTC. The variable domain in full, with the rest retrieved from reference TRBV15 and TRBJ1-2, is DAMVIQNPRYQVTQFGKPVTLSCSQTLNHNVMYWYQQKSSQAPKLLFHYYDKDFNNEADTPDNFQSRRPNTSFCFLDIRSPGLGDTAMYLCATSRGLLGGGHYGYTFGSGTRLTVV.